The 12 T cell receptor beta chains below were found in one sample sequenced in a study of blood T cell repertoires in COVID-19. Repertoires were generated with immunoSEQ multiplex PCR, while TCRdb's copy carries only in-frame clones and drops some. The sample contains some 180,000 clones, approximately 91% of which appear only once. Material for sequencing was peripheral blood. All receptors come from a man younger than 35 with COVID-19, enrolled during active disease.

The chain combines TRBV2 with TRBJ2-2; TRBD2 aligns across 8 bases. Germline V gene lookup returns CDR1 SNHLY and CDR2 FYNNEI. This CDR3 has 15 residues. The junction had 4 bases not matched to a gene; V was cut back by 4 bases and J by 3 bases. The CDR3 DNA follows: TGTGCCAGCAGTGTGAGAGCGGGAGACACCGGGGAGCTGTTTTTT. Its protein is CASSVRAGDTGELFF.

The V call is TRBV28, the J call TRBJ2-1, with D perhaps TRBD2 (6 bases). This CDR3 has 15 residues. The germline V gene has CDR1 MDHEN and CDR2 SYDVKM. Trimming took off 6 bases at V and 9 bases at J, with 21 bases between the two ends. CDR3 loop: CASRFGLASLGEQFF. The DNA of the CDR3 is TGTGCCAGCAGATTCGGGCTAGCGTCATTGGGTGAGCAGTTCTTC.

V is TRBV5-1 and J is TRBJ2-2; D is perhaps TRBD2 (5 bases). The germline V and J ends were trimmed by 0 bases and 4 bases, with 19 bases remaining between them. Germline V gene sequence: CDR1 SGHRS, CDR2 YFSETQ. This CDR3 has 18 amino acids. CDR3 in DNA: TGCGCCAGCAGCTTGGCCTCCTATGAGGGAGCCCTCACCGGGGAGCTGTTTTTT. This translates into CASSLASYEGALTGELFF. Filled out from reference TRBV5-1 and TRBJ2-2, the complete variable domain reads KAGVTQTPRYLIKTRGQQVTLSCSPISGHRSVSWYQQTPGQGLQFLFEYFSETQRNKGNFPGRFSGRQFSNSRSEMNVSTLELGDSALYLCASSLASYEGALTGELFFGEGSRLTVL.

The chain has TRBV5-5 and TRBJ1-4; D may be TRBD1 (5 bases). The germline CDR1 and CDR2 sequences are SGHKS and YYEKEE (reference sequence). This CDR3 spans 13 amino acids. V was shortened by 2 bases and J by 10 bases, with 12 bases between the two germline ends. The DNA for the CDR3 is TGTGCCAGCAGCTTAGGGAGGGGAGGAAAACTGTTTTTT. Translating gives CASSLGRGGKLFF.

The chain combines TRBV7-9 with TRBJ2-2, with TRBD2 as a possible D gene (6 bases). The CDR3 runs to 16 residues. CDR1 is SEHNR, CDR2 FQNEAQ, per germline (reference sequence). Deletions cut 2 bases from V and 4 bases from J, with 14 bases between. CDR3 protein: CASSLRTTVGTGELFF. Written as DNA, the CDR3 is TGTGCCAGCAGCTTAAGGACTACCGTGGGCACCGGGGAGCTGTTTTTT.

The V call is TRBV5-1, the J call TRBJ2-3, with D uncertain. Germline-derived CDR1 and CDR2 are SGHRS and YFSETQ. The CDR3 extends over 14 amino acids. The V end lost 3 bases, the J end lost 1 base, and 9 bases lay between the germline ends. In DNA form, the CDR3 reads TGCGCCAGCAGCTCGCCCCCGGGCACAGATACGCAGTATTTT. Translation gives CASSSPPGTDTQYF. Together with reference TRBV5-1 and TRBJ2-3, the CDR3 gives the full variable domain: KAGVTQTPRYLIKTRGQQVTLSCSPISGHRSVSWYQQTPGQGLQFLFEYFSETQRNKGNFPGRFSGRQFSNSRSEMNVSTLELGDSALYLCASSSPPGTDTQYFGPGTRLTVL.

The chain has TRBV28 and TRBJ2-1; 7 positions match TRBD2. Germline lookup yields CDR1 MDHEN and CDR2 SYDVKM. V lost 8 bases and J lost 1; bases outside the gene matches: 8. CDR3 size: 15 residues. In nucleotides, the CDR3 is TGTGCCAGCGAGGGCGGGAGAGATTCCTACAATGAGCAGTTCTTC. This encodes CASEGGRDSYNEQFF.

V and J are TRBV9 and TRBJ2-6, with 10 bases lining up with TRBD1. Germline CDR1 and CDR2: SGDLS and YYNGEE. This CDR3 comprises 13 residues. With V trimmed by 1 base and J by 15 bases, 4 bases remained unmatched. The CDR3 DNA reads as TGTGCCAGCAGCGTATCGGACAGGGGGGACCTGACTTTC. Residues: CASSVSDRGDLTF.

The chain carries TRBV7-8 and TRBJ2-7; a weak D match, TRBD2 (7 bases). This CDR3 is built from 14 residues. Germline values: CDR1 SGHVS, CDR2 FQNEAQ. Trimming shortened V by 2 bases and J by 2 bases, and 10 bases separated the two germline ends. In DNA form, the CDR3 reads TGTGCCAGCAGCTTACTCGGGGGGCCCTACGAGCAGTACTTC. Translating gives CASSLLGGPYEQYF.

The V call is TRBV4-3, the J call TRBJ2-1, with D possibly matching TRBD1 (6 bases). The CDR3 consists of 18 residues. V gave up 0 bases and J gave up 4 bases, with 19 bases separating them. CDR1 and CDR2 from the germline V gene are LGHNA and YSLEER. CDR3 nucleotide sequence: TGCGCCAGCAGCCAAGATCCGCCGGGACAAAGGATATACAATGAGCAGTTCTTC. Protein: CASSQDPPGQRIYNEQFF.

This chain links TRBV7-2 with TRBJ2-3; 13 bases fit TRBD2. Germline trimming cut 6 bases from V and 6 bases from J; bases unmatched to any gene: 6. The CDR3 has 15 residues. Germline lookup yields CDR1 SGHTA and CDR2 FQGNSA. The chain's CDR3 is CASSWTSGSPDTQYF. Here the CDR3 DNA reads TGTGCCAGCAGTTGGACTAGCGGGAGTCCTGATACGCAGTATTTT.

The CDR3: CASSYGQGTVTYEQYF. DNA for the CDR3: TGCGCCAGCAGCTATGGACAGGGGACTGTTACCTACGAGCAGTACTTC. V is TRBV5-1 and J is TRBJ2-7, with 9 bases aligning to TRBD1. V shed 3 bases, J shed 2 bases, and the junction held 9 bases outside the gene matches. Looked up from germline, CDR1 is SGHRS and CDR2 is YFSETQ. The CDR3 contains 16 residues.